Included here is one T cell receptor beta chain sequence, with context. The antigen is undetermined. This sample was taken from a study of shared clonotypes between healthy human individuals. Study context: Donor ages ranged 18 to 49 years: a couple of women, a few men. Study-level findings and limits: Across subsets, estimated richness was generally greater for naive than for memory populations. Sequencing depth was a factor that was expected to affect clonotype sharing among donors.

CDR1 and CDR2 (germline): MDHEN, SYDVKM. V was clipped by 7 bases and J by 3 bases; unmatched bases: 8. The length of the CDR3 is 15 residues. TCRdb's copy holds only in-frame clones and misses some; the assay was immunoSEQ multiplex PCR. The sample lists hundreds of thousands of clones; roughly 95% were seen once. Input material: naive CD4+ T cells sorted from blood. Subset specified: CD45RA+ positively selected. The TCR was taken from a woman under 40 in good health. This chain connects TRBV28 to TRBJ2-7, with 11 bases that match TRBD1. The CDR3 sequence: CASKPTGTGGYEQYF. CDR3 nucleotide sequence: TGTGCCAGCAAACCAACCGGGACAGGGGGCTACGAGCAGTACTTC.